The entry below gives a single T cell receptor beta chain sequence along with its context. No antigen is known for it. A much bigger clone sits one base away, suggesting this may be a read error. This record comes from a study of blood T cells in healthy people across ages. General observations from the study: There was a strong correlation between TCR beta diversity and naive T cell percentage. While age rose, TCR beta diversity per million T cells dropped in a roughly linear way.

Germline CDR1 ENHRY, CDR2 SYGVKD. The CDR3 covers 12 residues. The second PCR ran roughly 7 to 11 cycles with a sample-barcoded 5' primer and J-beta primers. TCRdb processed the 5' RACE reads anew with MiXCR; each CDR3 protein has one entry. The sample has hundreds of thousands of distinct CDR3 sequences; about 28% are singletons. Sequencing was carried out using blood. V and J are TRBV10-3 and TRBJ2-5, with D hard to call. The J call is uncertain, as TRBJ2-7 better fits the DNA end. The origin of this receptor is a woman aged 80 or over in good health. The CDR3 sequence: CASSESRREQYF. In DNA form, the CDR3 reads TGTGCCAGCAGTGAGTCGCGGCGCGAGCAGTACTTC.